This T cell receptor (beta chain) was obtained from a study of T cell responses to AZD1222 COVID-19 vaccine. CDR1 and CDR2 from the germline V gene are KGHDR and SFDVKD. V was clipped by 4 bases and J by 6 bases; unmatched bases: 9. This CDR3 contains 15 residues. The assay was immunoSEQ multiplex PCR, and TCRdb's table has in-frame clones only and misses some. The sample has under 170,000 clones; approximately 94% are singletons. The sequenced sample was peripheral blood, obtained on day 0 of AZD1222 vaccination. This clonotype was obtained from an adult in good health. The chain joins TRBV24-1 to TRBJ1-1, with 8 bases aligning to TRBD1. The CDR3 spells CATSDRDRRVAEAFF. The CDR3 coding sequence is TGTGCCACCAGTGACCGGGACAGGCGCGTAGCTGAAGCTTTCTTT.